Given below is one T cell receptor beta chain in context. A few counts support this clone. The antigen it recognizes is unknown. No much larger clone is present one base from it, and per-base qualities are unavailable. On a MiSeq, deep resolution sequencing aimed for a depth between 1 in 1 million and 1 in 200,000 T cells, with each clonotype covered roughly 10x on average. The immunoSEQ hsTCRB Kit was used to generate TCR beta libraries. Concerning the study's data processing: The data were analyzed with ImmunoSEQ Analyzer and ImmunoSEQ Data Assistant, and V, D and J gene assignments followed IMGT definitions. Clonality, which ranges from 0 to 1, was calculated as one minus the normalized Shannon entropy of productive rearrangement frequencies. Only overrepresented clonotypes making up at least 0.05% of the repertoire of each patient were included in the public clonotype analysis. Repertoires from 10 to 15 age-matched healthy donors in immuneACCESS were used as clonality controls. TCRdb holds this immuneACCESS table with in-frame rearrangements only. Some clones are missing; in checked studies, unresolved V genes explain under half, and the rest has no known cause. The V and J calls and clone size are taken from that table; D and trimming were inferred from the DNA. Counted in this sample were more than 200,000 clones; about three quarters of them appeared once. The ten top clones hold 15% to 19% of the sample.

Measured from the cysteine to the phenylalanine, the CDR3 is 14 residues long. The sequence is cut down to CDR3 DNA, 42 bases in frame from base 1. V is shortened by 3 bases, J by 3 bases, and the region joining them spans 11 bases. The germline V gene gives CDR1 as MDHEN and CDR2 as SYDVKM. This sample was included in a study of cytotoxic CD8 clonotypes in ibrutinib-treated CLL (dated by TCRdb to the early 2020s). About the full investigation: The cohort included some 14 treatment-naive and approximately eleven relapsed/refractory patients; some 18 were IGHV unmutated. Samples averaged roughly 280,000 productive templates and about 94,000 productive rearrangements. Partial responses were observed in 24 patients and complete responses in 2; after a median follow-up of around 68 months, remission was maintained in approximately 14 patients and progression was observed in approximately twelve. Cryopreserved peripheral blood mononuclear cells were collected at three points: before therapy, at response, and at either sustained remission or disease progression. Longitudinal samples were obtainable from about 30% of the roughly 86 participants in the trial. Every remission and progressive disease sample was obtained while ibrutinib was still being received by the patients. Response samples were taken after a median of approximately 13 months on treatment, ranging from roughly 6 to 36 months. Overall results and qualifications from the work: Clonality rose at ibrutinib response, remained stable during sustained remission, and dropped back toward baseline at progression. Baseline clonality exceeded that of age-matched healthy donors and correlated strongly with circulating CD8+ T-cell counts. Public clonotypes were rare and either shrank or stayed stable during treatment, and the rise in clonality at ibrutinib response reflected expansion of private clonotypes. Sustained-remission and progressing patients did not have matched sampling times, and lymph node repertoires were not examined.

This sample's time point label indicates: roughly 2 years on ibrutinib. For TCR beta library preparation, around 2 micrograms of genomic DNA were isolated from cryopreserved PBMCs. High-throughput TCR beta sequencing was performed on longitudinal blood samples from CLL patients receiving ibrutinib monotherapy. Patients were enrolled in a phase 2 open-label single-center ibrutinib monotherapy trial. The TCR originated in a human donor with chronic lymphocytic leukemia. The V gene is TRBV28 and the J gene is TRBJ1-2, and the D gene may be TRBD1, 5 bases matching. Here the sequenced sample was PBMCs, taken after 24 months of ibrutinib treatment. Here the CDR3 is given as CASSLRRDDYGYTF. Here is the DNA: TGTGCCAGCAGTTTGAGGCGGGACGACTATGGCTACACCTTC.